This T cell receptor beta chain was obtained from a study of monozygotic twins with cystic fibrosis. Overall study findings and caveats: V usage most resembled the co-twin in 13 of 16 pairs.

V gave up 4 bases and J gave up 4 bases; unmatched junction bases: 12. Germline V gene sequence: CDR1 SGHDT, CDR2 YYEEEE. The CDR3 consists of 17 residues. With regard to this clone: The antigen is unknown.

Using immunoSEQ multiplex PCR, the repertoire was profiled, and TCRdb retains in-frame clones only, with some absent. The data contain roughly 15,000 clones, 90% to 95% of them singletons. The rearrangement links TRBV5-6 to TRBJ1-1, with TRBD1 identical over 11 bases. The clonotype was recovered from a girl under 10 years old with cystic fibrosis. Sequenced material: blood. The CDR3 loop is CASSRGGTGGRGTEAFF. The CDR3 DNA follows: TGTGCCAGCAGCCGAGGTGGGACAGGGGGACGTGGCACTGAAGCTTTCTTT.